Listed below are T cell receptor beta chains from one sample, sequenced in a study of blood T cell repertoires in COVID-19. The protocol was immunoSEQ multiplex PCR, while the TCRdb copy is restricted to in-frame clones and leaves out a portion. The sample contains about 180,000 clones, 75% to 90% of which appear only once. Source material: peripheral blood. Source of these receptors: a woman in her 70s with COVID-19, enrolled during active disease. Each CDR3 is given with its conserved first and last residue. A D gene is named only where the DNA matches it firmly. Expanded clones are given a class, and other clones once, few, many or no size at all.

J,D,size,V,DNA,CDR3
TRBJ1-2,TRBD1,.,TRBV28,TGTGCCAGCAGTGGGACAGGGGAACTTTATGGCTACACCTTC,CASSGTGELYGYTF
TRBJ1-4,TRBD1,once,TRBV30,TGTGCCTGGAGGGGGACAGGGAAGGTTGAAAAACTGTTTTTT,CAWRGTGKVEKLFF
TRBJ1-2,.,.,TRBV28,TGTGCCAGCAGTCTAAACGCCTATGGCTACACCTTC,CASSLNAYGYTF
TRBJ1-4,.,.,TRBV3-1/TRBV3-2,TGTGCCAGCAGCTTATACAGTCCCTCGAATGAAAAACTGTTTTTT,CASSLYSPSNEKLFF
TRBJ1-5,.,.,TRBV6-6,TGTGCCAGCAGTGTTCCAGGGTATCAGCCCCAGCATTTT,CASSVPGYQPQHF
TRBJ2-5,TRBD1,few,TRBV7-2,TGTGCCAGCAGCTCGGGACAGGGGGCGGGGGAGACCCAGTACTTC,CASSSGQGAGETQYF
TRBJ1-2,.,.,TRBV29-1,TGCAGCGTTGCGAAGGGGTCGGGGGCTAACTATGGCTACACCTTC,CSVAKGSGANYGYTF
TRBJ1-1,.,once,TRBV6-6,TGTGCCAGCAGCCAACAGACTGAAGCTTTCTTT,CASSQQTEAFF
TRBJ2-2,.,few,TRBV2,TGTGCCAGCAGACCCTCGTCCAGCACCGGGGAGCTGTTTTTT,CASRPSSSTGELFF
TRBJ1-1,TRBD1,.,TRBV7-9,TGTGCCAGTGGACAGGGGGTCACTGAAGCTTTCTTT,CASGQGVTEAFF
TRBJ2-3,.,few,TRBV11-3,TGTGCCAGCTCTTACACAGGGAGCACAGATACGCAGTATTTT,CASSYTGSTDTQYF
TRBJ2-1,.,.,TRBV6-2/TRBV6-3,TGTGCCAGCAGTTACTCTAAGGAAACTAGTAGCCTGGATGAGCAGTTCTTC,CASSYSKETSSLDEQFF
TRBJ2-1,TRBD1,.,TRBV28,TGTGCCAGCAGTTTAGGGCTTGGGACAGGCTACAATGAGCAGTTCTTC,CASSLGLGTGYNEQFF
TRBJ2-7,TRBD2,.,TRBV28,TGTGCCAGCAGTTTAGCGGGAGGTCGTAACTACGAGCAGTACTTC,CASSLAGGRNYEQYF
TRBJ1-2,TRBD1,.,TRBV28,TGTGCCAGCAGTCAAACCGGGACAGTTTATGGCTACACCTTC,CASSQTGTVYGYTF
TRBJ1-2,.,once,TRBV20-1,TGCAGTGCTAATATCTATGGCTACACCTTC,CSANIYGYTF
TRBJ1-4,.,once,TRBV28,TGTGCCAGCACAAGGGGCGGGAATCGGGTTAATGAAAAACTGTTTTTT,CASTRGGNRVNEKLFF
TRBJ2-5,TRBD2,once,TRBV28,TGTGCCAGCAGCCTTCTAGGCGGGAGCGAAGAGACCCAGTACTTC,CASSLLGGSEETQYF
TRBJ2-2,.,.,TRBV2,TGTGCCAGCAGTCGACAGAACACCGGGGAGCTGTTTTTT,CASSRQNTGELFF
TRBJ1-5,.,once,TRBV28,TGTGCCAGCAGTTTAGGCTATCAGCCCCAGCATTTT,CASSLGYQPQHF
TRBJ2-1,TRBD2,.,TRBV2,TGTGCCAGCAGTGAAAGCGGGAGGTACAATGAGCAGTTCTTC,CASSESGRYNEQFF
TRBJ2-7,.,few,TRBV28,TGTGCCAGCTCCGGCCCCGGGCGGGCCTACGAGCAGTACTTC,CASSGPGRAYEQYF
TRBJ2-3,.,.,TRBV5-6,TGTGCCAGCAGCCCAGGGATATTGGGGCCCACAGATACGCAGTATTTT,CASSPGILGPTDTQYF
TRBJ1-5,TRBD1,.,TRBV9,TGTGCCAGCAGCGTAACAGGGGGCGATCAGCCCCAGCATTTT,CASSVTGGDQPQHF
TRBJ2-6,TRBD1,.,TRBV30,TGTGCCTGGAGGCGACAGGGGAGCCCTGGGGCCAACGTCCTGACTTTC,CAWRRQGSPGANVLTF
TRBJ2-7,.,.,TRBV18,TGTGCCAGCTCACCTGAGCAGGGGGGCTATTCCTACGAGCAGTACTTC,CASSPEQGGYSYEQYF
TRBJ2-7,.,few,TRBV27,TGTGCCAGCAGTGACCCTCCGGCAGGTCTCTACGAGCAGTACTTC,CASSDPPAGLYEQYF
TRBJ1-2,.,.,TRBV7-6,TGTGCCAGCAGCTTAGGCGGGGCAGTGCCGCATGGCTACACCTTC,CASSLGGAVPHGYTF
TRBJ1-3,.,few,TRBV3-1/TRBV3-2,TGTGCCAGCAGTGACGCCAGCGGATACATATATTTT,CASSDASGYIYF
TRBJ2-5,TRBD2,once,TRBV20-1,TGCAGTGCTAGTAGCGGGAAAGAGACCCAGTACTTC,CSASSGKETQYF
TRBJ1-5,TRBD1,.,TRBV6-6,TGTGCCGGTTACAGGGGAAGCAATCAGCCCCAGCATTTT,CAGYRGSNQPQHF
TRBJ1-4,.,.,TRBV7-6,TGTGCCAGCAGCTTACAGGGGAATGAAAAACTGTTTTTT,CASSLQGNEKLFF
TRBJ2-1,TRBD2,.,TRBV30,TGTGCCTGGAGTCAACCGGGACTAGGATGGCAGTTCTTC,CAWSQPGLGWQFF
TRBJ2-1,TRBD2,.,TRBV5-1,TGCGCCAGCAGCTTGGGGGAGGGCTTATACAATGAGCAGTTCTTC,CASSLGEGLYNEQFF
TRBJ2-2,.,.,TRBV21-1,TGTGCCAGCAGTCCCAAAGGGAGAGGGGGACAGGGGATTTTCGGGGAGCTGTTTTTT,CASSPKGRGGQGIFGELFF
TRBJ2-6,.,.,TRBV6-5,TGTGCCAGCAGTTTCGGGGTCTCCGGGGCCAACGTCCTGACTTTC,CASSFGVSGANVLTF
TRBJ2-1,TRBD2,.,TRBV6-2/TRBV6-3,TGTGCCAGCAGTGGCCCGGGACTAGTGATCAATGAGCAGTTCTTC,CASSGPGLVINEQFF
TRBJ2-3,.,.,TRBV5-1,TGCGCCAGCAGCTTGGTTGGACAGCACACAGATACGCAGTATTTT,CASSLVGQHTDTQYF
TRBJ2-3,.,.,TRBV7-6,TGTGCCAGCAGCTTAAGGGCGGGCACTAGCACAGATACGCAGTATTTT,CASSLRAGTSTDTQYF
TRBJ2-3,.,.,TRBV10-3,TGTGCCATCAGTGTCAGCGGAGATACGCAGTATTTT,CAISVSGDTQYF
TRBJ2-1,.,.,TRBV15,TGTGCCACCAGCAGCTATCTAGCGTCGCAGGTCTACAATGAGCAGTTCTTC,CATSSYLASQVYNEQFF
TRBJ1-5,TRBD1,.,TRBV29-1,TGCAGCGTTGGGGCAGGGGGAGGTAATCAGCCCCAGCATTTT,CSVGAGGGNQPQHF
TRBJ1-4,TRBD1,once,TRBV9,TGTGCCAGCTCCAGGGGGCTAGATAATGAAAAACTGTTTTTT,CASSRGLDNEKLFF
TRBJ1-6,TRBD1,.,TRBV28,TGTGCCAGCAGTTTATATCAGGGGACAGTGAATTCACCCCTCCACTTT,CASSLYQGTVNSPLHF
TRBJ2-6,TRBD1,.,TRBV5-3,TGTGCCAGAAGGTTGCCGGACAGGGCTGGGGCCAACGTCCTGACTTTC,CARRLPDRAGANVLTF
TRBJ2-3,.,once,TRBV11-3,TGTGCCAGCAGCTCCCAGGGAGATACGCAGTATTTT,CASSSQGDTQYF
TRBJ2-1,TRBD2,many,TRBV4-2,TGTGCCAGCAGCCAAGAGGGCGGGAGTGCCTACAATGAGCAGTTCTTC,CASSQEGGSAYNEQFF
TRBJ2-2,TRBD1,.,TRBV5-4,TGTGCCAGCAGTTCGGGACAGGGGGCCGGGGAGCTGTTTTTT,CASSSGQGAGELFF
TRBJ2-2,TRBD2,.,TRBV29-1,TGCAGCGTTTCCGTCCGTTCTAGCGGGAGTCGCACCGGGGAGCTGTTTTTT,CSVSVRSSGSRTGELFF
TRBJ1-2,TRBD1,.,TRBV28,TGTGCCAGCAGTTTGGACAGGGTCTCATCACATGGCTACACCTTC,CASSLDRVSSHGYTF
TRBJ2-2,TRBD2,.,TRBV6-6,TGTGCCAGCAGTCTACTAGCGGGACTCGGGGGATCCGGGGAGCTGTTTTTT,CASSLLAGLGGSGELFF